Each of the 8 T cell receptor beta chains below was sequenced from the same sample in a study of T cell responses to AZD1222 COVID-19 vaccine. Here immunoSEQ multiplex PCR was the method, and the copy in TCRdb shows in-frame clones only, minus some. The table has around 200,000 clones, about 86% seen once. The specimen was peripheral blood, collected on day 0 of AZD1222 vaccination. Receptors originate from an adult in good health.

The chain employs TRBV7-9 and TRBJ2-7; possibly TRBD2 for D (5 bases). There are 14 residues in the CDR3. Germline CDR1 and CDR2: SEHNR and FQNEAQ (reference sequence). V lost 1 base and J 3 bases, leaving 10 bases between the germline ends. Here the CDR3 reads CASSLDEGYYEQYF. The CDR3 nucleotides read TGTGCCAGCAGCTTAGATGAGGGCTACTACGAGCAGTACTTC.

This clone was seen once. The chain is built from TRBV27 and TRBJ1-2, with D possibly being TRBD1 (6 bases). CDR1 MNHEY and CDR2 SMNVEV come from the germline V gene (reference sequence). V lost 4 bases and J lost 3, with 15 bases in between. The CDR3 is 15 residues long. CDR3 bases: TGTGCCAGCAGTTCCCGTGAAGGGGGACACTATGGCTACACCTTC. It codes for CASSSREGGHYGYTF.

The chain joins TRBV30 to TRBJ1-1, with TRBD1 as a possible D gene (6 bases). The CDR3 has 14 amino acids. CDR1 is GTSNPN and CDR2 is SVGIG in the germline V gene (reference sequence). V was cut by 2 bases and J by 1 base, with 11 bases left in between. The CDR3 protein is CAWSPGQTNTEAFF. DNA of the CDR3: TGTGCCTGGAGTCCGGGACAAACGAACACTGAAGCTTTCTTT. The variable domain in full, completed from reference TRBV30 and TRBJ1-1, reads SQTIHQWPATLVQPVGSPLSLECTVEGTSNPNLYWYRQAAGRGLQLLFYSVGIGQISSEVPQNLSASRPQDRQFILSSKKLLLSDSGFYLCAWSPGQTNTEAFFGQGTRLTVV.

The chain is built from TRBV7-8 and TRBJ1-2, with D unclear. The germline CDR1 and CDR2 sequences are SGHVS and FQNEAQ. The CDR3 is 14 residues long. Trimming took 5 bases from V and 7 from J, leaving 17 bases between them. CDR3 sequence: CASSPPGLRGGYTF. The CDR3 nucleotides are TGTGCCAGCAGCCCCCCCGGCCTACGGGGTGGCTACACCTTC.

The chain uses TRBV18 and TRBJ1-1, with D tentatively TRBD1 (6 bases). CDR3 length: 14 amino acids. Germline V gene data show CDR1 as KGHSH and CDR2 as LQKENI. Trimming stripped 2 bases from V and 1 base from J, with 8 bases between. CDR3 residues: CASSPGQTNTEAFF. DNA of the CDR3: TGTGCCAGCTCACCAGGACAGACGAACACTGAAGCTTTCTTT.

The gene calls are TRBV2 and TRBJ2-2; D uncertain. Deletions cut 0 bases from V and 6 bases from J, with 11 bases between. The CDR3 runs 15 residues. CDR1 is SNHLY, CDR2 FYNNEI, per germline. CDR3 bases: TGTGCCAGCAGTGAAGCGCTTTGGGCTTCCGGGGAGCTGTTTTTT. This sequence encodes CASSEALWASGELFF.

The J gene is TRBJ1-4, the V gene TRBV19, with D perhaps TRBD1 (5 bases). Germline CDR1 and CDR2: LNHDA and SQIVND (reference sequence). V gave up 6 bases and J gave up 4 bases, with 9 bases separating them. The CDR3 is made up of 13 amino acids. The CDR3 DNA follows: TGTGCCAGTAGGACAGTAAATAATGAAAAACTGTTTTTT. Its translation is CASRTVNNEKLFF.

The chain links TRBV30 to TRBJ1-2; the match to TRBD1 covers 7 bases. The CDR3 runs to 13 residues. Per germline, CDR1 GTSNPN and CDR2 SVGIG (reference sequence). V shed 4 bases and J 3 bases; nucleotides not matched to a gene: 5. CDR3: CAWNRGKDYGYTF. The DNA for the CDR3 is TGTGCCTGGAACAGGGGAAAGGACTATGGCTACACCTTC.